Following are 29 T cell receptor beta chains from one sample sequenced in a study of cytomegalovirus exposure and HLA in healthy donors (dated by TCRdb to 2016 to 2017). The library came from the immunoSEQ multiplex PCR assay. For the multiplex PCR, a mixture combining 60 forward primers for TCR Vbeta segments and 13 reverse primers for TCR Jbeta segments was used. Not all clones reach the TCRdb copy of this immuneACCESS table, which keeps in-frame sequences only. Checked studies attribute under half of the gap to unresolved V genes and leave the rest unexplained. The sample data list 95,000 to 100,000 clones, and roughly 79% of these were observed just once. The top ten constitute roughly 4% of the sample. Sequenced: PBMCs. These receptors were collected from a man in his forties in good health and CMV-seronegative.

This chain uses TRBV7-2 with TRBJ1-2, with a tentative D call TRBD1 (5 bases). Germline CDR1 and CDR2: SGHTA and FQGNSA. Deletions cut 4 bases from V and 8 bases from J, with 11 bases between. The CDR3 is 12 residues long. CDR3 residues: CASSSRRGGYTF. The CDR3 nucleotides read TGTGCCAGCAGCTCGAGGAGGGGCGGCTACACCTTC.

This clone was detected only a few times. The identical CDR3 is also encoded by other nucleotide sequences in the sample. V gene TRBV5-1 combines with J gene TRBJ1-4, with 10 bases identical to TRBD1. There are 14 residues in the CDR3. J gave up 5 bases and V 4 bases, and 2 bases lay outside the gene matches. Germline CDR1 reads SGHRS; CDR2 reads YFSETQ. The CDR3 is CASSPGQGNEKLFF. The CDR3 DNA reads as TGCGCCAGCAGCCCGGGACAGGGGAATGAAAAACTGTTTTTT.

The rearrangement uses TRBV4-2 and TRBJ2-3; tentative D call: TRBD2 (7 bases). CDR1 and CDR2 from the germline V gene are LGHNA and YNFKEQ. The CDR3 is made up of 16 amino acids. V lost 0 bases to trimming and J lost 2 bases, with 12 bases between them. The CDR3 loop is CASSQDAGAYTDTQYF. For the CDR3, the DNA is TGTGCCAGCAGCCAAGATGCGGGGGCCTACACAGATACGCAGTATTTT.

This chain's CDR3 is CASSPGSGGVPRNEQFF. The CDR3 nucleotides read TGTGCCAGCAGCCCCGGCAGCGGGGGGGTCCCTCGCAATGAGCAGTTCTTC. The J gene is TRBJ2-1, the V gene TRBV7-6; TRBD2 agrees at 10 bases. Germline V gene sequence: CDR1 SGHVS, CDR2 FNYEAQ. The CDR3 is 17 amino acids. V gave up 5 bases and J gave up 6 bases; unmatched junction bases: 13.

The J gene is TRBJ1-2, the V gene TRBV5-4, with D perhaps matching TRBD1 (5 bases). The germline gives CDR1 SGHNT, CDR2 YYREEE (reference sequence). V gave up 6 bases and J gave up 0 bases, with 18 bases separating them. The CDR3 has 16 amino acids. The CDR3 DNA reads as TGTGCCAGCACCCTGGGCGGGGGGTTCACTAACTATGGCTACACCTTC. Amino acids: CASTLGGGFTNYGYTF. The full variable domain, with the rest looked up from reference TRBV5-4 and TRBJ1-2, is ETGVTQSPTHLIKTRGQQVTLRCSSQSGHNTVSWYQQALGQGPQFIFQYYREEENGRGNFPPRFSGLQFPNYSSELNVNALELDDSALYLCASTLGGGFTNYGYTFGSGTRLTVV.

The chain uses TRBV19 and TRBJ1-3, with a tentative D call TRBD1 (5 bases). The CDR3 consists of 12 residues. V was shortened by 8 bases and J by 3 bases, with 8 bases between the two germline ends. Germline V CDR1 and CDR2: LNHDA, SQIVND (reference sequence). The CDR3 protein is CASGTVGNTIYF. In DNA form, the CDR3 reads TGTGCCAGTGGGACTGTTGGAAACACCATATATTTT.

This clone was counted a single time. The chain is built from TRBV2 and TRBJ1-6; TRBD1 is a possible D gene (5 bases). With 7 bases removed from V and 5 bases from J, the gap between germline ends came to 12 bases. Germline values: CDR1 SNHLY, CDR2 FYNNEI. The CDR3 has 14 amino acids. In DNA form, the CDR3 reads TGTGCCAGCACCGCGGACACCAATAATTCACCCCTCCACTTT. Translated: CASTADTNNSPLHF.

This clone appeared a few times. The sample carries other DNA sequences with the same CDR3. The genes are TRBV18 and TRBJ1-6; 8 positions match TRBD1. The CDR3 runs 14 residues. V was clipped by 8 bases and J by 10 bases; unmatched bases: 10. From germline, CDR1 is KGHSH and CDR2 LQKENI. The CDR3 loop is CASQQGVDESPLHF. CDR3 coding DNA: TGTGCCAGCCAACAGGGGGTAGACGAATCACCCCTCCACTTT. Looking up the rest from reference TRBV18 and TRBJ1-6 gives the full variable domain: NAGVMQNPRHLVRRRGQEARLRCSPMKGHSHVYWYRQLPEEGLKFMVYLQKENIIDESGMPKERFSAEFPKEGPSILRIQQVVRGDSAAYFCASQQGVDESPLHFGNGTRLTVT.

This clone showed up just a few times. The chain couples TRBV9 to TRBJ1-1; weak D call: TRBD1 (6 bases). The V end lost 0 bases, the J end lost 8 bases, and 11 bases lay between the germline ends. The germline CDR1 and CDR2 sequences are SGDLS and YYNGEE. The CDR3 sequence is 13 residues long. CDR3: CASSVEVRGEAFF. The DNA for the CDR3 is TGTGCCAGCAGCGTAGAGGTCAGGGGCGAAGCTTTCTTT. Supplemented by reference TRBV9 and TRBJ1-1, the full variable domain reads DSGVTQTPKHLITATGQRVTLRCSPRSGDLSVYWYQQSLDQGLQFLIQYYNGEERAKGNILERFSAQQFPDLHSELNLSSLELGDSALYFCASSVEVRGEAFFGQGTRLTVV.

The DNA for the CDR3 is TGTGCCAGCTCACCTCAACAAGCAACTAATGAAAAACTGTTTTTT. Encoded protein: CASSPQQATNEKLFF. This chain uses TRBV18 with TRBJ1-4; no clear D gene. This CDR3 is 15 amino acids long. Germline-derived CDR1 and CDR2 are KGHSH and LQKENI. V was pared by 3 bases and J by 0 bases, with 8 bases between.

By sample share, this clone is medium-sized. The chain joins TRBV5-1 to TRBJ2-2; D remains ambiguous. The germline gives CDR1 SGHRS, CDR2 YFSETQ. V was pared by 0 bases and J by 7 bases, with 10 bases between. This CDR3 is 14 amino acids long. This CDR3 reads CASSLGRNNGELFF. In DNA, the CDR3 is TGCGCCAGCAGCTTGGGGCGGAATAACGGGGAGCTGTTTTTT.

J is TRBJ2-7 and V is TRBV5-1; 8 bases agree with TRBD2. Germline trimming cut 0 bases from V and 3 bases from J; bases unmatched to any gene: 11. Germline-derived CDR1 and CDR2 are SGHRS and YFSETQ. CDR3 size: 17 residues. The CDR3 nucleotides are TGCGCCAGCAGCTTGGTTGCCGGGACTAGTACCTACTACGAGCAGTACTTC. This encodes CASSLVAGTSTYYEQYF.

This clone turned up a few times. CDR3 coding DNA: TGTGCCAGTAGTCGGGGGGCTCCGTACCAAGAGACCCAGTACTTC. Residues: CASSRGAPYQETQYF. V usage is TRBV19 and J usage is TRBJ2-5; a weak D match, TRBD2 (7 bases). Germline assignment: CDR1 LNHDA and CDR2 SQIVND (reference sequence). The ends were cut back, 5 bases at V and 0 bases at J, with 13 bases in the middle. The CDR3 has 15 amino acids.

The rearrangement joins TRBV27 to TRBJ2-2; 7 nucleotides match TRBD2. This CDR3 has 15 amino acids. Germline V lookup: CDR1 MNHEY, CDR2 SMNVEV (reference sequence). The trim removed 1 base at V and 4 bases at J, leaving 3 bases unmatched. CDR3 sequence reads: CASSLWGGSTGELFF. For the CDR3, the DNA is TGTGCCAGCAGTTTATGGGGAGGGAGCACCGGGGAGCTGTTTTTT.

The chain is built from TRBV15 and TRBJ1-1, with D possibly TRBD1 on 5 matching bases. The CDR3 runs to 13 residues. Germline V gene sequence: CDR1 LNHNV, CDR2 YYDKDF (reference sequence). Trimming stripped 4 bases from V and 2 bases from J, with 8 bases between. CDR3 sequence (DNA): TGTGCCACCAGCATGACAGTAAACACTGAAGCTTTCTTT. This gives the protein CATSMTVNTEAFF.

As to this clone: Other DNA sequences in the sample encode the same CDR3. The V and J genes are TRBV5-1 and TRBJ1-6, with D possibly TRBD1 on 6 matching bases. The CDR3 length is 16 residues. V shed 4 bases and J shed 4 bases, with 15 bases lying between them. CDR1 SGHRS and CDR2 YFSETQ come from the germline V gene. The CDR3 sequence: CASSPLMDSYNSPLHF. CDR3 in DNA: TGCGCCAGCAGCCCGCTAATGGACAGTTATAATTCACCCCTCCACTTT.

The chain uses TRBV5-5 and TRBJ1-2; TRBD1 agrees at 8 bases. The CDR3 runs to 15 residues. CDR1 is SGHKS, CDR2 YYEKEE, per germline (reference sequence). V was pared by 6 bases and J by 4 bases, with 11 bases of the junction left unmatched. In DNA, the CDR3 is TGTGCCAGCAACGCCGGACAGGGCTTCATCTATGGCTACACCTTC. Residues: CASNAGQGFIYGYTF.

This chain joins TRBV2 and TRBJ2-6; D is unresolved. The CDR3 sequence is 14 residues long. CDR1 is SNHLY, CDR2 FYNNEI, per germline. V lost 6 bases, J lost 1 base, and 7 bases lay in between. In DNA form, the CDR3 reads TGTGCCAGCAGCGACTGGTCTGGGGCCAACGTCCTGACTTTC. Amino acid sequence: CASSDWSGANVLTF.

The chain has TRBV11-2 and TRBJ2-7, with 9 bases fitting TRBD1. CDR1 is SGHAT, CDR2 FQNNGV, per germline. The CDR3 totals 13 residues. V lost 5 bases and J lost 7; bases outside the gene matches: 6. The CDR3 region is CASSRDRVVEQYV. CDR3 nucleotides: TGTGCCAGCAGCCGGGACAGGGTTGTTGAGCAGTACGTC.

The J gene is TRBJ2-2, the V gene TRBV10-3, with a tentative D call TRBD1 (5 bases). V shed 8 bases and J shed 9 bases, with 13 bases lying between them. The length of the CDR3 is 12 residues. Looked up from germline, CDR1 is ENHRY and CDR2 is SYGVKD. CDR3 residues: CAIGPQGRELFF. In DNA form, the CDR3 reads TGTGCCATCGGTCCCCAGGGCCGGGAGCTGTTTTTT.

V and J are TRBV7-5 and TRBJ1-2; the table calls TRBD1, which could not be checked here. TRBV7-5 is classified as a pseudogene. The CDR3 consists of 13 residues. The chain's CDR3 is CVRSQRTGYGYTF. The CDR3 DNA reads TGTGTCAGAAGCCAAAGGACAGGCTATGGCTACACCTTC.

The chain combines TRBV5-1 with TRBJ1-5; perhaps TRBD1 as D (6 bases). This CDR3 is built from 13 residues. Germline V gene lookup returns CDR1 SGHRS and CDR2 YFSETQ. V lost 2 bases and J lost 10, with 13 bases in between. The CDR3 sequence is CASSFDGGAPQHF. CDR3 nucleotide sequence: TGCGCCAGCAGCTTCGATGGGGGGGCACCCCAGCATTTT.

The chain couples TRBV6-5 to TRBJ1-1; D might be TRBD1 (5 bases). Looked up from germline, CDR1 is MNHEY and CDR2 is SVGAGI. The CDR3 sequence is 14 residues long. Trimming removed 5 bases from V and 7 bases from J, with 17 bases in between. In DNA form, the CDR3 reads TGTGCCAGCAGTACGATCACAGGTTTGGGTGAAGCTTTCTTT. This gives the protein CASSTITGLGEAFF.

This clone was observed a handful of times. The V gene is TRBV6-6, the J gene TRBJ2-7, with D maybe TRBD2 (5 bases). This CDR3 is 13 amino acids long. Germline CDR1 is MNHNY and CDR2 is SVGAGI (reference sequence). The germline V and J ends were trimmed by 6 bases and 1 base, with 10 bases remaining between them. CDR3 sequence reads: CASRAGDSYEQYF. Written as DNA, the CDR3 is TGTGCCAGCAGGGCGGGCGATTCCTACGAGCAGTACTTC.

This clone has just one count. The chain combines TRBV6-1 with TRBJ2-1, with a possible D match to TRBD1 (6 bases). Per the germline V gene, CDR1 is MNHNS and CDR2 is SASEGT. CDR3 length: 12 residues. Trimming took off 6 bases at V and 10 bases at J, with 13 bases between the two ends. CDR3 nucleotides: TGTGCCAGCAGGTTAGGGGGTTACGAGCAGTTCTTC. Its translation is CASRLGGYEQFF.

The V gene is TRBV6-6, the J gene TRBJ2-1; D perhaps matches TRBD1 (7 bases). Trimming removed 10 bases from V and 0 bases from J, with 13 bases in between. There are 14 residues in the CDR3. CDR1 is MNHNY and CDR2 is SVGAGI in the germline V gene (reference sequence). The CDR3 sequence is CATRGARSYNEQFF. In DNA, the CDR3 is TGTGCCACCAGGGGGGCTCGCTCCTACAATGAGCAGTTCTTC.

This chain links TRBV6-4 with TRBJ1-2; possibly TRBD1 for D (5 bases). V shed 6 bases and J shed 0 bases, with 17 bases lying between them. Germline V gene data show CDR1 as MRHNA and CDR2 as SNTAGT. The CDR3 runs to 16 residues. The CDR3 loop is CASRDTDIFTNYGYTF. CDR3 coding DNA: TGTGCCAGCAGGGATACGGACATTTTTACTAACTATGGCTACACCTTC.

V gene TRBV28 combines with J gene TRBJ1-5, with 8 nucleotides matching TRBD1. V lost 5 bases to trimming and J lost 0 bases; unmatched junction nucleotides: 6. The CDR3 sequence is 16 residues long. CDR1 and CDR2 from the germline V gene are MDHEN and SYDVKM. CDR3 sequence: CASSLRTGSSNQPQHF. The CDR3 DNA follows: TGTGCCAGCAGTCTACGGACAGGGAGTAGCAATCAGCCCCAGCATTTT.

This clone showed up just once. The CDR3 DNA is TGCGCCAGCAGCCCTGACAGGGGAAGACAGCCCCAGCATTTT. Protein sequence: CASSPDRGRQPQHF. V gene TRBV5-1 combines with J gene TRBJ1-5; 8 bases align to TRBD1. The germline gives CDR1 SGHRS, CDR2 YFSETQ. V shed 4 bases, J shed 7 bases, and the junction held 7 bases outside the gene matches. The CDR3 is 14 amino acids. Supplemented by reference TRBV5-1 and TRBJ1-5, the full variable domain reads KAGVTQTPRYLIKTRGQQVTLSCSPISGHRSVSWYQQTPGQGLQFLFEYFSETQRNKGNFPGRFSGRQFSNSRSEMNVSTLELGDSALYLCASSPDRGRQPQHFGDGTRLSIL.